The 11 T cell receptor beta chains below come from one sample, sequenced in a study of blood T cell repertoires in COVID-19. Some clones are missing from TCRdb's copy, which holds only in-frame ones; the method was immunoSEQ multiplex PCR. The table includes roughly 150,000 clones, 75% to 90% detected once. The sequenced sample was peripheral blood. The receptors shown here come from an elderly man with acute or convalescent COVID-19.

This clone was observed a few times. This sequence joins TRBV7-6 and TRBJ2-2; 8 bases are shared with TRBD1. The germline CDR1 and CDR2 sequences are SGHVS and FNYEAQ. V lost 4 bases to trimming and J lost 0 bases; unmatched junction nucleotides: 10. The CDR3 extends over 18 amino acids. The CDR3 nucleotides are TGTGCCAGCAGCTCCAACCCATTGACAGGGGCGAACACCGGGGAGCTGTTTTTT. Protein sequence: CASSSNPLTGANTGELFF.

In the case of this clone: At the DNA level, this CDR3 is encoded by other sequences in the same sample as well. The J gene is TRBJ1-2, the V gene TRBV30, with D perhaps matching TRBD1 (5 bases). CDR1 and CDR2 (germline): GTSNPN, SVGIG (reference sequence). Deletions cut 2 bases from V and 2 bases from J, with 6 bases between. CDR3 length: 12 residues. CDR3 DNA: TGTGCCTGGAGTACAGGAAACTATGGCTACACCTTC. Its protein is CAWSTGNYGYTF.

The J gene is TRBJ1-1, the V gene TRBV13; a weak D match, TRBD1 (6 bases). There are 15 residues in the CDR3. The germline CDR1 and CDR2 sequences are PRHDT and FYEKMQ (reference sequence). Trimming pared 1 base from V and 1 base from J, leaving 10 bases between. The CDR3 coding sequence is TGTGCCAGCAGCTTAGTAGGGGGACGGAACACTGAAGCTTTCTTT. Its translation is CASSLVGGRNTEAFF.

The rearrangement joins TRBV7-9 to TRBJ2-7, with D unresolved. The CDR3 sequence is 13 residues long. V was pared by 5 bases and J by 4 bases, with 12 bases between. Germline V gene data show CDR1 as SEHNR and CDR2 as FQNEAQ (reference sequence). The CDR3 nucleotides read TGTGCCAGCAGCGTATCGGGTTCTTACGAGCAGTACTTC. It codes for CASSVSGSYEQYF.

This rearrangement joins TRBV13 to TRBJ2-5; D is ambiguous. CDR3 length: 14 residues. Germline V lookup: CDR1 PRHDT, CDR2 FYEKMQ (reference sequence). V was clipped by 2 bases and J by 1 base, with 8 bases between them. CDR3 protein: CASSLIGGQETQYF. CDR3 nucleotide sequence: TGTGCCAGCAGCTTAATAGGCGGCCAAGAGACCCAGTACTTC.

This chain links TRBV6-1 with TRBJ1-5; D is undetermined. CDR3 length: 16 residues. The germline V and J ends were trimmed by 1 base and 4 bases, with 14 bases remaining between them. CDR1 and CDR2 (germline): MNHNS, SASEGT. The DNA for the CDR3 is TGTGCCAGCAGTGAAGGGGTGATGGAGGCAAATCAGCCCCAGCATTTT. It is translated as CASSEGVMEANQPQHF.

The chain recombines TRBV30 with TRBJ1-4; D is undetermined. Trimming removed 0 bases at V and 3 bases at J, with 14 bases between. The length of the CDR3 is 16 residues. CDR1 is GTSNPN and CDR2 is SVGIG in the germline V gene (reference sequence). CDR3 DNA: TGTGCCTGGAGTGTGGACTCCCTGAAGCCTAATGAAAAACTGTTTTTT. Its protein is CAWSVDSLKPNEKLFF.

The chain joins TRBV4-1 to TRBJ2-4; D unresolved. The CDR3 runs 15 residues. Trimming took 0 bases from V and 0 from J, leaving 6 bases between them. Germline loops: CDR1 MGHRA, CDR2 YSYEKL. The CDR3 sequence is CASSQDGLAKNIQYF. The CDR3, as DNA: TGCGCCAGCAGCCAAGATGGGCTAGCCAAAAACATTCAGTACTTC.

The chain has TRBV28 and TRBJ1-3; possible D gene TRBD1, 5 bases. The germline V gene has CDR1 MDHEN and CDR2 SYDVKM. This CDR3 is built from 14 residues. With 2 bases removed from V and 8 bases from J, the gap between germline ends came to 13 bases. The CDR3 loop reads CASSLAMGQDTIYF. As DNA, the CDR3 is TGTGCCAGCAGTTTAGCTATGGGGCAGGACACCATATATTTT.

The J gene is TRBJ2-1, the V gene TRBV7-2; 9 bases align to TRBD2. V lost 3 bases to trimming and J lost 5 bases; unmatched junction nucleotides: 8. The germline gives CDR1 SGHTA, CDR2 FQGNSA. The CDR3 spans 16 residues. The CDR3 DNA sequence: TGTGCCAGCAGCTTCATAGCGGGAGTTTACGACAATGAGCAGTTCTTC. The encoded protein is CASSFIAGVYDNEQFF.

This clone has more than one count but fewer than ten. CDR3 sequence: CASSLGPNSPLHF. The CDR3 nucleotides read TGTGCCAGCAGCTTGGGCCCTAATTCACCCCTCCACTTT. J is TRBJ1-6 and V is TRBV11-3; no clear D gene. Germline CDR1 reads SGHNT; CDR2 reads YENEEA. V lost 3 bases and J lost 6, with 6 bases in between. The CDR3 contains 13 residues.